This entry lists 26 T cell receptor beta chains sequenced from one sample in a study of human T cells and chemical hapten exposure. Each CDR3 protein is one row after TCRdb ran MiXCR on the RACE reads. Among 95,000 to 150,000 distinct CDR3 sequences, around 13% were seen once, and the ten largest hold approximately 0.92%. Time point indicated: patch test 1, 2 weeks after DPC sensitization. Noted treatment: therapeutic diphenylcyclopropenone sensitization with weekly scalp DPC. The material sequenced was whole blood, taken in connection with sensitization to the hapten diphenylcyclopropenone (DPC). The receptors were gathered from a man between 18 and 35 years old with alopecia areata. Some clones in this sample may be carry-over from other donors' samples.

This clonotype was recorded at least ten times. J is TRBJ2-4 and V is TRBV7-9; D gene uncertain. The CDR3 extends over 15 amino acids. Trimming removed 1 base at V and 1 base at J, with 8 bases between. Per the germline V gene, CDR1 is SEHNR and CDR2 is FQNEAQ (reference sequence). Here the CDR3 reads CASSLGTQAKNIQYF. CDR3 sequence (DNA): TGTGCCAGCAGCTTAGGGACCCAGGCCAAAAACATTCAGTACTTC.

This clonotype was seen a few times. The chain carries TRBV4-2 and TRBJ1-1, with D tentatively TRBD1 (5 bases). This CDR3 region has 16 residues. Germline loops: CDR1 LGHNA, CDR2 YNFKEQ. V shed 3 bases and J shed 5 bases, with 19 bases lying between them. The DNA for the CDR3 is TGTGCCAGCAGCCACCTCCCCCCCGAAGGGGATACTGAAGCTTTCTTT. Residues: CASSHLPPEGDTEAFF.

The CDR3 loop reads CSVKPAHTGSTEAFF. The CDR3 DNA follows: TGCAGCGTCAAACCCGCTCATACAGGGAGCACTGAAGCTTTCTTT. This rearrangement joins TRBV29-1 to TRBJ1-1, with D possibly being TRBD1 (6 bases). Germline lookup yields CDR1 SQVTM and CDR2 ANQGSEA. Trimming cost V 6 bases and J 4 bases, with 21 bases left between them. The CDR3 sequence is 15 residues long.

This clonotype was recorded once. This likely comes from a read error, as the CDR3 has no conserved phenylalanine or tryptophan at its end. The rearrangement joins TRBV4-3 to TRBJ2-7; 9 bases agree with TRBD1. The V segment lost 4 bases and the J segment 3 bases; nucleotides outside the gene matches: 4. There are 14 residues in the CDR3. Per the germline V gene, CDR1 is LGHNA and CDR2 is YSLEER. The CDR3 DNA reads TGCGCCAGCAGCCGGGGGACAGGGTTCTACGAGCAGTACTTA. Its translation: CASSRGTGFYEQYL.

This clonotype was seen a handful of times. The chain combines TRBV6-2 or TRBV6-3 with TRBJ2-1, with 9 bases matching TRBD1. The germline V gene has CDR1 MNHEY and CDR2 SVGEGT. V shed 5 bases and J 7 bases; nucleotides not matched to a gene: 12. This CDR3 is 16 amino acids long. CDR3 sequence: CASSLRQGGAKNEQFF. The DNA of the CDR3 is TGTGCCAGCAGTCTACGACAGGGGGGCGCCAAGAATGAGCAGTTCTTC.

CDR3 sequence: CASSLAGKETQYF. The CDR3, as DNA: TGTGCCAGCAGTTTAGCGGGGAAAGAGACCCAGTACTTC. The chain carries TRBV12-3 or TRBV12-4 and TRBJ2-5; D gene ambiguous. Between the trimmed V and J ends, which lost 0 bases and 3 bases, there was a span of 5 bases. This CDR3 comprises 13 residues.

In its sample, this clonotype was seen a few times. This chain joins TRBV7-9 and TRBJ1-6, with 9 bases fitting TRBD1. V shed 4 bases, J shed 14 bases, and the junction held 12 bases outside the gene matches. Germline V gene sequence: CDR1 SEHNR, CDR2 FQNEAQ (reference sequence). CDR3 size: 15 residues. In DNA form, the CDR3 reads TGTGCCAGCAGCTATCCGGGACAGGGCCCCCTCTCCCTCCACTTT. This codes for CASSYPGQGPLSLHF.

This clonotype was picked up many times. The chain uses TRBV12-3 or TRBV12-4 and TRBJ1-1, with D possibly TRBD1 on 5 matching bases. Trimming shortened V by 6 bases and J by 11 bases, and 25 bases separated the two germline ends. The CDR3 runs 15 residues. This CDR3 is CASSLSGTPMAGAFF. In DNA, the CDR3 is TGTGCCAGCAGCCTCTCCGGGACCCCTATGGCTGGCGCTTTCTTT.

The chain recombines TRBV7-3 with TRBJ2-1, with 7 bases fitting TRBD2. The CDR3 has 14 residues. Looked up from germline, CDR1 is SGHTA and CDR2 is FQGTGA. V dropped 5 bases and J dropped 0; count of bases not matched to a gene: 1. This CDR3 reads CASSPGGSYNEQFF. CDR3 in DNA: TGTGCCAGCAGCCCGGGGGGCTCCTACAATGAGCAGTTCTTC.

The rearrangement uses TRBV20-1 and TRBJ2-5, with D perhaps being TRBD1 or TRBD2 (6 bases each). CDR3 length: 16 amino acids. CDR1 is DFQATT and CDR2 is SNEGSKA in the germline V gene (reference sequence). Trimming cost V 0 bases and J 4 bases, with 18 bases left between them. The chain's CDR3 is CSARDPGAKRVETQYF. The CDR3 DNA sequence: TGCAGTGCTAGAGATCCGGGGGCCAAGAGGGTAGAGACCCAGTACTTC.

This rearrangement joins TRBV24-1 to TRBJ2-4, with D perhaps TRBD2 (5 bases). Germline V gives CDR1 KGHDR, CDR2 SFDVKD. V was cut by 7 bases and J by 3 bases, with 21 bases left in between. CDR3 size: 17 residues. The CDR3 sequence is CATRPGGAAENKNIQYF. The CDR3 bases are TGTGCCACCAGACCAGGTGGAGCGGCCGAAAACAAAAACATTCAGTACTTC.

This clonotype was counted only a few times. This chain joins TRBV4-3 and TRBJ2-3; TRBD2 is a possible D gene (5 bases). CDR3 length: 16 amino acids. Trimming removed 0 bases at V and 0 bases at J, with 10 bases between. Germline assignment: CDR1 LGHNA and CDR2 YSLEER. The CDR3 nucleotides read TGCGCCAGCAGCCAAGATCGGGGAGAAAGCACAGATACGCAGTATTTT. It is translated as CASSQDRGESTDTQYF.

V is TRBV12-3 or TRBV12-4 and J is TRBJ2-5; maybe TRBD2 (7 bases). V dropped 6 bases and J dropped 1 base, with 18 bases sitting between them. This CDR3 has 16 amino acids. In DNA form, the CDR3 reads TGTGCCAGCAGCCCCTTTCTTCGGGGGGCCCAAGAGACCCAGTACTTC. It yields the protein CASSPFLRGAQETQYF.

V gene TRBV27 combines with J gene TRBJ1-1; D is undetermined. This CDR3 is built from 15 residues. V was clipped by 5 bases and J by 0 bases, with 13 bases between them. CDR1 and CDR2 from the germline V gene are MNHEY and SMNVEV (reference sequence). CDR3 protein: CASSTTPTMNTEAFF. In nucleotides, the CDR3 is TGTGCCAGCAGTACCACCCCGACTATGAACACTGAAGCTTTCTTT.

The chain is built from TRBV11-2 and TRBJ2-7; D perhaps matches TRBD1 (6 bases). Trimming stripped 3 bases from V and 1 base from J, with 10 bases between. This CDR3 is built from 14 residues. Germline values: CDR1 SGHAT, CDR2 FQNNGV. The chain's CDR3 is CASSFGTKSYEQYF. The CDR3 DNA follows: TGTGCCAGCAGCTTCGGGACAAAATCCTACGAGCAGTACTTC.

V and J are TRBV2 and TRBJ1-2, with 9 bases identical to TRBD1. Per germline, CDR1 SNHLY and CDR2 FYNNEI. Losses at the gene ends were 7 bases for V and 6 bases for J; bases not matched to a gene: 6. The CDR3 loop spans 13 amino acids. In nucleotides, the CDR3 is TGTGCCAGCACCACCGACAGGGGGAATGGCTACACCTTC. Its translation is CASTTDRGNGYTF. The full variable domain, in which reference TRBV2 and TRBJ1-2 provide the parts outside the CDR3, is EPEVTQTPSHQVTQMGQEVILRCVPISNHLYFYWYRQILGQKVEFLVSFYNNEISEKSEIFDDQFSVERPDGSNFTLKIRSTKLEDSAMYFCASTTDRGNGYTFGSGTRLTVV.

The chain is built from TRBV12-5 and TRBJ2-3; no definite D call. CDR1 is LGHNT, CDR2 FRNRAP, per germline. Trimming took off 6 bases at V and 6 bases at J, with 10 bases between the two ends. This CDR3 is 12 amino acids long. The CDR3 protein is CASGPLGDTQYF. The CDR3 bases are TGTGCTAGTGGGCCCCTAGGGGATACGCAGTATTTT.

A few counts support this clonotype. The CDR3 loop reads CASSEGAGANVLTF. CDR3 DNA sequence: TGTGCCAGCAGTGAGGGGGCTGGGGCCAACGTCCTGACTTTC. This chain links TRBV6-4 with TRBJ2-6, with D perhaps matching TRBD1 or TRBD2 (5 bases each). Germline lookup yields CDR1 MRHNA and CDR2 SNTAGT. V was shortened by 3 bases and J by 2 bases, with 5 bases between the two germline ends. The CDR3 has 14 amino acids.

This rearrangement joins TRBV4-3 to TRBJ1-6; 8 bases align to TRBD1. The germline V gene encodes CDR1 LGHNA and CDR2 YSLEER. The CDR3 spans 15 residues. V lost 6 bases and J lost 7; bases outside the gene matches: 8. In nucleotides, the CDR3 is TGCGCCAGCAGTACGCAGGGGGCGCAAAATTCACCCCTCCACTTT. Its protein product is CASSTQGAQNSPLHF.

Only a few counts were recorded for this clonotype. CDR3 in amino acids: CASSLEKSTGELFF. CDR3 nucleotides: TGTGCCAGCAGCTTAGAAAAGAGCACCGGGGAGCTGTTTTTT. The rearrangement links TRBV7-2 to TRBJ2-2; D is uncertain. This CDR3 has 14 amino acids. CDR1 SGHTA and CDR2 FQGNSA come from the germline V gene. V lost 1 base, J lost 4 bases, and 7 bases lay in between.

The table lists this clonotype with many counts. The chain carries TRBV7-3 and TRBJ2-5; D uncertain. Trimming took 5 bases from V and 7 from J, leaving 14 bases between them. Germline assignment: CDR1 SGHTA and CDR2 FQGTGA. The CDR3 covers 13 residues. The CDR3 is CASSKTLHGTQYF. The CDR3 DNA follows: TGTGCCAGCAGCAAAACACTGCACGGGACCCAGTACTTC.

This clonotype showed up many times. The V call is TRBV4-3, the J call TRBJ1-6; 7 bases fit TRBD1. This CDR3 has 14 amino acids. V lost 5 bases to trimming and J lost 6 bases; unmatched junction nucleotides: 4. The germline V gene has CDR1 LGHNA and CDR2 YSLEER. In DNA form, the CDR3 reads TGCGCCAGCAGCTTGGACAGGAGTAATTCACCCCTCCACTTT. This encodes CASSLDRSNSPLHF.

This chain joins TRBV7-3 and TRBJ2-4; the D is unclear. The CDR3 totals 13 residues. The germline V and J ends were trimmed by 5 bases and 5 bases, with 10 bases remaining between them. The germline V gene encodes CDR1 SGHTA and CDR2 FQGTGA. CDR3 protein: CASSQGFQNIQYF. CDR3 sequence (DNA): TGTGCCAGCAGCCAAGGGTTTCAAAACATTCAGTACTTC.

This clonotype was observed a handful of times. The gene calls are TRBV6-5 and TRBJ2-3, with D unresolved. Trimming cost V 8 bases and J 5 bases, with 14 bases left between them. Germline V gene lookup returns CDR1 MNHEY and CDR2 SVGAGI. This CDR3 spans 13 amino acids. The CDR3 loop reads CASYPPGRDTQYF. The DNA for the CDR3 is TGTGCCAGCTATCCGCCCGGGCGAGATACGCAGTATTTT.

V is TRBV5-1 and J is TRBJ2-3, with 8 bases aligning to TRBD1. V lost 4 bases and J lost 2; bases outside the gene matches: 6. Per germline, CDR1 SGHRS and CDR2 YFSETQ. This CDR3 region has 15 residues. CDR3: CASSRQTGVTDTQYF. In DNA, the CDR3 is TGCGCCAGCAGCCGGCAGACAGGGGTCACAGATACGCAGTATTTT.

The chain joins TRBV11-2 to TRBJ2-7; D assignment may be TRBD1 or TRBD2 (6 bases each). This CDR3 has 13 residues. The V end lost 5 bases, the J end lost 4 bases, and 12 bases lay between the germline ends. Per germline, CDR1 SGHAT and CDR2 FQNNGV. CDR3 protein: CASSRRGPYEQYF. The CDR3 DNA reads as TGTGCCAGCAGCCGTCGGGGGCCATACGAGCAGTACTTC.